The T cell receptor beta chain described here comes from a study of T cell responses to AZD1222 COVID-19 vaccine. With 4 bases removed from V and 0 bases from J, the gap between germline ends came to 14 bases. The germline CDR1 and CDR2 sequences are SGHRS and YFSETQ. The CDR3 is made up of 16 amino acids. Study-level results: Spike-specific TCR breadth and depth grew following two AZD1222 doses. Spike-spanning, vaccine-associated CD4 TCRs were dominant at 160-218 and 743-854. Donors were largely white British and mainly female; clonal diversity was possibly underestimated.

A remark on this clone: The target antigen is unknown.

It was second doses at about 4 or about 12 weeks that were pooled. The data were produced by immunoSEQ multiplex PCR, yet TCRdb's version contains in-frame clones alone and is incomplete. The data contain some 190,000 clones, 80% to 95% of them singletons. The sequencing here drew on peripheral blood, taken 28 days after the second AZD1222 dose. The chain carries TRBV5-1 and TRBJ2-4; D tentatively reads TRBD1 or TRBD2 (6 bases each). The TCR originated in an adult who received the AZD1222 COVID-19 vaccine. CDR3 in amino acids: CASSLSGGLAKNIQYF. CDR3 nucleotides: TGCGCCAGCAGCCTATCCGGGGGCTTAGCCAAAAACATTCAGTACTTC.